The rows below give T cell receptor beta chains drawn from one sample of a study of T-cell reconstitution after alpha-beta-depleted transplantation in children. MiXCR was run by TCRdb on the PCR reads, yielding one entry per CDR3 protein. The table has about 980,000 distinct CDR3 sequences, about 26% seen once. Source: PBMCs, mostly from graft donor cells, taken 360 days after TCRalphabeta/CD19-depleted stem cell transplant. All receptors derive from a boy in the first two years of life who had a stem cell transplant for SCID, so the T cells may come from the graft donor. Each CDR3 is given with its conserved first and last residue. D genes are given only for firm matches. Size is stated for part of the rows, as once, few or many counts, or as a class when the clone is expanded.

size	D	V	J	CDR3	DNA
-	-	TRBV7-8	TRBJ2-1	CASSPTRELRQFF	TGTGCCAGCAGCCCCACTAGGGAGTTGAGGCAGTTCTTC
many	-	TRBV6-1	TRBJ1-1	CASSERIEAFF	TGTGCCAGCAGTGAACGGATTGAAGCTTTCTTT
few	-	TRBV6-2/TRBV6-3	TRBJ1-5	CASSVDGNQPQHF	TGTGCCAGCAGTGTGGACGGGAATCAGCCCCAGCATTTT
-	TRBD1	TRBV5-1	TRBJ2-2	CASSSGQATGELFF	TGCGCCAGCAGCTCGGGACAGGCCACCGGGGAGCTGTTTTTT
-	-	TRBV4-1	TRBJ2-3	CASSQDRGIVADTQYF	TGCGCCAGCAGCCAAGATCGCGGAATTGTGGCAGATACGCAGTATTTT
-	TRBD1	TRBV12-3/TRBV12-4	TRBJ2-3	CASSFDRGITDTQYF	TGTGCCAGCAGTTTCGACAGGGGAATAACAGATACGCAGTATTTT
-	-	TRBV5-1	TRBJ2-5	CASSLGRAHQETQYF	TGCGCCAGCAGCTTGGGTAGGGCCCACCAAGAGACCCAGTACTTC
many	-	TRBV7-9	TRBJ1-2	CASSLVGPDYGYTF	TGTGCCAGCAGCTTAGTGGGCCCAGACTATGGCTACACCTTC
-	-	TRBV5-1	TRBJ2-7	CASSLARVDPYEQYF	TGCGCCAGCAGCTTGGCCAGGGTTGATCCCTACGAGCAGTACTTC
few	-	TRBV7-8	TRBJ2-7	CASSSRSWRGTHEQYF	TGTGCCAGCAGCTCCAGATCTTGGCGAGGTACGCACGAGCAGTACTTC
-	-	TRBV7-3	TRBJ2-1	CASRRPPYNEQFF	TGTGCCAGCAGGCGTCCTCCCTACAATGAGCAGTTCTTC
-	-	TRBV5-6	TRBJ2-5	CASSHGRRRETQYF	TGTGCCAGCAGCCACGGGCGTCGTAGGGAGACCCAGTACTTC
-	TRBD1	TRBV24-1	TRBJ2-3	CATQGHLMDTQYF	TGTGCCACACAGGGGCATCTTATGGATACGCAGTATTTT
-	TRBD2	TRBV5-1	TRBJ2-1	CASSLAIAGGSYNEQFF	TGCGCCAGCAGCTTGGCCATAGCGGGGGGCTCCTACAATGAGCAGTTCTTC
few	TRBD2	TRBV7-3	TRBJ2-1	CASSPTSAYNNEQFF	TGTGCCAGCAGCCCTACTAGCGCCTACAACAATGAGCAGTTCTTC
few	-	TRBV29-1	TRBJ2-3	CSATGGRRGPTDTQYF	TGCAGCGCCACAGGGGGTCGGCGGGGGCCAACAGATACGCAGTATTTT
many	TRBD1	TRBV11-2	TRBJ2-2	CASSWDRGTGELFF	TGTGCCAGCAGCTGGGACAGGGGAACCGGGGAGCTGTTTTTT
-	-	TRBV6-1	TRBJ2-3	CASSFTRPPLGTDTQYF	TGTGCCAGCAGTTTTACCCGACCCCCATTGGGCACAGATACGCAGTATTTT
-	-	TRBV24-1	TRBJ2-7	CATSVGGRDEQYF	TGTGCCACCAGTGTGGGGGGCCGGGACGAGCAGTACTTC
many	TRBD2	TRBV6-2/TRBV6-3	TRBJ2-7	CASSRPGLAGYEQYF	TGTGCCAGCAGCCGCCCGGGACTAGCCGGCTACGAGCAGTACTTC